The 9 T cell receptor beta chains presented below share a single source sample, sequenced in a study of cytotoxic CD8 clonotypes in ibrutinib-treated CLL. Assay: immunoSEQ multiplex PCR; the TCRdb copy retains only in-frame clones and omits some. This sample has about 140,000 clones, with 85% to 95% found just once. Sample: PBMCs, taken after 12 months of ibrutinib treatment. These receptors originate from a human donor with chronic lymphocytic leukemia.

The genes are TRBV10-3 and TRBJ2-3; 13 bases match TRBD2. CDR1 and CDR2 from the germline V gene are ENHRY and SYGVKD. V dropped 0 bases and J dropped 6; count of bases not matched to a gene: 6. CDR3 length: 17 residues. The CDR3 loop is CAISESRLAGGGDTQYF. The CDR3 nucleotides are TGTGCCATCAGTGAGTCGAGACTAGCGGGAGGTGGGGATACGCAGTATTTT.

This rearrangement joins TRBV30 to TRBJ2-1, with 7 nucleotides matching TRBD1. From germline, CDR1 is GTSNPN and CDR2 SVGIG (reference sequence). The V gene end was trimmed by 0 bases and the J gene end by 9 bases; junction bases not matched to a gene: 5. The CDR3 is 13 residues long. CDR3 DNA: TGTGCCTGGAGTGTAGGGGACAGTCGTGAGCAGTTCTTC. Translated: CAWSVGDSREQFF.

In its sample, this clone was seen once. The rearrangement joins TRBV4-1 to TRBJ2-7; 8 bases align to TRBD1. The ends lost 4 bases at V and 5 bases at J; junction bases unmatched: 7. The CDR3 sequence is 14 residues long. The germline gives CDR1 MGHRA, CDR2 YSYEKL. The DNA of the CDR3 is TGCGCCAGCAGCCCCTGGACAGGGTCCCACGAGCAGTACTTC. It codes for CASSPWTGSHEQYF.

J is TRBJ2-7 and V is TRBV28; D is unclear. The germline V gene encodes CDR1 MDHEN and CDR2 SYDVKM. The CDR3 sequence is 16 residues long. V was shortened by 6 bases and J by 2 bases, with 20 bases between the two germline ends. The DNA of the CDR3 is TGTGCCAGCAGCCGTTATCGGGCAGCTATTACCTACGAGCAGTACTTC. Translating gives CASSRYRAAITYEQYF. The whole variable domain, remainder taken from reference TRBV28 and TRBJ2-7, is DVKVTQSSRYLVKRTGEKVFLECVQDMDHENMFWYRQDPGLGLRLIYFSYDVKMKEKGDIPEGYSVSREKKERFSLILESASTNQTSMYLCASSRYRAAITYEQYFGPGTRLTVT.

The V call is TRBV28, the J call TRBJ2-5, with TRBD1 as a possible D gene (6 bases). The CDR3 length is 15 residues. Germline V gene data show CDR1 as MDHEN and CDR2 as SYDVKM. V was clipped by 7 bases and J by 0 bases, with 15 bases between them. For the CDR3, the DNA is TGTGCCAGCACCCCCCAGGGGCGGAACCAAGAGACCCAGTACTTC. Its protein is CASTPQGRNQETQYF.

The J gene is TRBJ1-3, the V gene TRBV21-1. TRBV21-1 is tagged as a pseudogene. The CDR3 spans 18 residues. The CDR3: CASSQAVGRDTSGNTIYF. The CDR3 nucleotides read TGTGCCAGCAGCCAGGCTGTCGGGAGGGACACCTCTGGAAACACCATATATTTT.

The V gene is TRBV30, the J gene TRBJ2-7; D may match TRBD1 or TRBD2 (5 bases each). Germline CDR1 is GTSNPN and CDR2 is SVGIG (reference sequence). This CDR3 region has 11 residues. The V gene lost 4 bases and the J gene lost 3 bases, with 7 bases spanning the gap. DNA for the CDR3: TGTGCCTGGACAGGGAGCTACGAGCAGTACTTC. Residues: CAWTGSYEQYF.

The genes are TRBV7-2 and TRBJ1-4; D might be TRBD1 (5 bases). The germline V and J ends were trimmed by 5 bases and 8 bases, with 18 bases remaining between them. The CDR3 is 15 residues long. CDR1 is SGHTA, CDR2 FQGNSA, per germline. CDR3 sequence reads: CASSPPGRLTEKLFF. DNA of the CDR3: TGTGCCAGCAGCCCCCCGGGGCGCCTAACCGAAAAACTGTTTTTT.

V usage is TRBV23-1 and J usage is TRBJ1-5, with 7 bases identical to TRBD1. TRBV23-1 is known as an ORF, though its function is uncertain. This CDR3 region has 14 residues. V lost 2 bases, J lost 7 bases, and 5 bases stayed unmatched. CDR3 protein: CASSQGQVRQPQHF. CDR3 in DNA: TGCGCCAGCAGTCAAGGACAGGTGAGACAGCCCCAGCATTTT.